What follows are 26 T cell receptor beta chains derived from one specimen sequenced in a study of shared clonotypes between healthy human individuals. The protocol was immunoSEQ multiplex PCR, while the TCRdb copy is restricted to in-frame clones and leaves out a portion. This table holds about 2 million clones, just under 95% found once. CD45RO-negative CD8 cells positively selected for CCR7 made up the naive population, which excluded terminally differentiated effector memory CD45RA+ cells. Sequenced material: naive CD8+ T cells sorted from blood. All receptors derive from a young man in good health.

The chain links TRBV9 to TRBJ2-7; a possible D gene is TRBD1 (6 bases). V was cut by 4 bases and J by 1 base, with 12 bases left in between. The CDR3 runs to 14 residues. Germline assignment: CDR1 SGDLS and CDR2 YYNGEE. The CDR3 loop is CASSLGQGSYEQYF. CDR3 coding DNA: TGTGCCAGCAGCCTAGGGCAGGGGTCCTACGAGCAGTACTTC.

The chain carries TRBV4-3 and TRBJ2-7, with 13 bases aligning to TRBD2. The ends lost 0 bases at V and 5 bases at J; junction bases unmatched: 10. The CDR3 loop spans 18 amino acids. CDR1 and CDR2 from the germline V gene are LGHNA and YSLEER. The CDR3 DNA is TGCGCCAGCAGCCAAGACCGTAGGACTAGCGGGAGTTCCCACGAGCAGTACTTC. Its protein is CASSQDRRTSGSSHEQYF.

The chain has TRBV6-5 and TRBJ1-1; 7 bases are a match to TRBD1. Germline lookup yields CDR1 MNHEY and CDR2 SVGAGI. V dropped 5 bases and J dropped 3; count of bases not matched to a gene: 6. CDR3 length: 14 amino acids. This chain's CDR3 is CASSPVTGDTEAFF. Here the CDR3 DNA reads TGTGCCAGCAGTCCGGTAACAGGGGACACTGAAGCTTTCTTT.

J is TRBJ2-7 and V is TRBV19; 7 bases are a match to TRBD1. This CDR3 has 14 residues. Germline V CDR1 and CDR2: LNHDA, SQIVND (reference sequence). V shed 4 bases and J 3 bases; nucleotides not matched to a gene: 6. The CDR3 region is CASSKGTAHYEQYF. DNA of the CDR3: TGTGCCAGTAGTAAGGGGACAGCGCACTACGAGCAGTACTTC.

The chain joins TRBV2 to TRBJ2-1; D possibly corresponds to TRBD2 (5 bases). The germline CDR1 and CDR2 sequences are SNHLY and FYNNEI. The CDR3 length is 14 residues. The V end lost 1 base, the J end lost 12 bases, and 16 bases lay between the germline ends. CDR3 protein: CASSEGTFPGLQFF. CDR3 bases: TGTGCCAGCAGTGAAGGGACTTTTCCCGGGTTGCAGTTCTTC.

This chain uses TRBV5-6 with TRBJ2-7, with D possibly TRBD2 on 5 matching bases. From germline, CDR1 is SGHDT and CDR2 YYEEEE. The CDR3 runs to 14 residues. The V end was cut by 3 bases, the J end by 3 bases, with 13 bases between. The chain's CDR3 is CASSSEGGGYEQYF. The CDR3 coding sequence is TGTGCCAGCAGCTCGGAAGGCGGAGGCTACGAGCAGTACTTC.

As regards this clone: Additional DNA sequences in this sample encode the identical CDR3. The chain is built from TRBV13 and TRBJ2-7; possibly TRBD1 or TRBD2 for D (5 bases each). Trimming took off 6 bases at V and 3 bases at J, with 15 bases between the two ends. The CDR3 is made up of 14 amino acids. CDR1 and CDR2 from the germline V gene are PRHDT and FYEKMQ (reference sequence). Here the CDR3 DNA reads TGTGCCAGCAGTTCCCGGGACCGGAGCTACGAGCAGTACTTC. This codes for CASSSRDRSYEQYF.

The chain links TRBV7-2 to TRBJ2-7, with TRBD2 matching 7 bases. CDR3 length equals 15 residues. The V gene's germline CDR1 is SGHTA and CDR2 FQGNSA. The junction had 10 bases not matched to a gene; V was cut back by 5 bases and J by 3 bases. This CDR3 is CASSPYRGERYEQYF. In nucleotides, the CDR3 is TGTGCCAGCAGCCCCTACCGGGGGGAGCGCTACGAGCAGTACTTC.

The chain carries TRBV27 and TRBJ2-3; D remains unclear. The CDR3 runs to 13 residues. V was trimmed by 0 bases and J by 4 bases, leaving 5 bases between them. Germline V gene data show CDR1 as MNHEY and CDR2 as SMNVEV (reference sequence). CDR3 in DNA: TGTGCCAGCAGTTTATCAGAGGCAGATACGCAGTATTTT. This translates into CASSLSEADTQYF.

This chain links TRBV27 with TRBJ2-1, with TRBD2 as a possible D gene (6 bases). The germline gives CDR1 MNHEY, CDR2 SMNVEV (reference sequence). V gave up 4 bases and J gave up 3 bases, with 10 bases separating them. The CDR3 consists of 14 residues. The CDR3 sequence is CASSSRLVYNEQFF. Written as DNA, the CDR3 is TGTGCCAGCAGTTCCCGACTAGTCTACAATGAGCAGTTCTTC.

V and J are TRBV6-5 and TRBJ1-6, with D hard to call. CDR1 MNHEY and CDR2 SVGAGI come from the germline V gene. The CDR3 loop spans 14 amino acids. V lost 2 bases, J lost 10 bases, and 12 bases lay in between. CDR3 sequence reads: CASSYNGVQSPLHF. In DNA, the CDR3 is TGTGCCAGCAGTTACAACGGGGTACAGTCACCCCTCCACTTT.

This clone was seen once. The same CDR3 also results from other DNA sequences found in this sample. The chain is built from TRBV27 and TRBJ2-7, with D uncertain. CDR1 is MNHEY and CDR2 is SMNVEV in the germline V gene (reference sequence). The CDR3 contains 12 residues. V lost 5 bases and J 0 bases, leaving 5 bases between the germline ends. CDR3 amino acids: CASSASSYEQYF. CDR3 bases: TGTGCCAGCAGTGCCAGCTCCTACGAGCAGTACTTC.

This chain connects TRBV11-2 to TRBJ2-7; 8 bases fit TRBD2. CDR1 is SGHAT and CDR2 is FQNNGV in the germline V gene. The V segment lost 0 bases and the J segment 6 bases; nucleotides outside the gene matches: 10. This CDR3 comprises 16 residues. The CDR3 DNA reads as TGTGCCAGCAGCTTAGATGCGGGGGGCTTTGTGGGCGAGCAGTACTTC. Protein product: CASSLDAGGFVGEQYF.

The V gene is TRBV15, the J gene TRBJ1-1; the D gene is possibly TRBD1 (6 bases). V was clipped by 5 bases and J by 1 base, with 14 bases between them. The germline V gene has CDR1 LNHNV and CDR2 YYDKDF (reference sequence). The length of the CDR3 is 15 residues. CDR3 residues: CATSGTGTPNTEAFF. The CDR3 coding sequence is TGTGCCACCAGCGGAACCGGGACACCGAACACTGAAGCTTTCTTT.

The rearrangement uses TRBV7-6 and TRBJ2-5; D is perhaps TRBD2 (5 bases). V was clipped by 1 base and J by 0 bases, with 6 bases between them. This CDR3 contains 14 residues. Germline lookup yields CDR1 SGHVS and CDR2 FNYEAQ. CDR3 in amino acids: CASSLVEDQETQYF. CDR3 DNA sequence: TGTGCCAGCAGCTTAGTGGAGGACCAAGAGACCCAGTACTTC.

This clone was observed a single time. The chain uses TRBV4-3 and TRBJ2-7; the D gene is possibly TRBD2 (6 bases). V was shortened by 0 bases and J by 2 bases, with 17 bases between the two germline ends. Germline values: CDR1 LGHNA, CDR2 YSLEER. The CDR3 is 17 residues long. CDR3 nucleotides: TGCGCCAGCAGCCAAGATACGACGGGAGTGCTACCCTACGAGCAGTACTTC. Its protein is CASSQDTTGVLPYEQYF.

The rearrangement uses TRBV19 and TRBJ2-1; 9 bases agree with TRBD2. The CDR3 covers 16 residues. Unmatched junction bases numbered 11, after V lost 3 bases and J lost 8 bases. Germline CDR1 is LNHDA and CDR2 is SQIVND (reference sequence). The CDR3 region is CASSIGASGAWDEQFF. Written as DNA, the CDR3 is TGTGCCAGTAGTATTGGGGCTAGCGGGGCCTGGGATGAGCAGTTCTTC.

For this clone: This sample includes further DNA sequences coding for the same CDR3. V usage is TRBV4-1 and J usage is TRBJ2-2, with 9 bases identical to TRBD2. This CDR3 contains 16 residues. The germline CDR1 and CDR2 sequences are MGHRA and YSYEKL. The trim removed 1 base at V and 5 bases at J, leaving 5 bases unmatched. CDR3 nucleotides: TGCGCCAGCAGCCAAGCACCGAGCGGGGGGACCGGGGAGCTGTTTTTT. It yields the protein CASSQAPSGGTGELFF.

This clone was counted once. The rearrangement links TRBV4-3 to TRBJ2-3; 11 bases are a match to TRBD2. The CDR3 is made up of 17 amino acids. V was pared by 4 bases and J by 0 bases, with 6 bases of the junction left unmatched. Per germline, CDR1 LGHNA and CDR2 YSLEER. The CDR3 region is CASSPGLADTSTDTQYF. The CDR3 DNA reads TGCGCCAGCAGCCCGGGACTAGCGGATACTAGCACAGATACGCAGTATTTT.

The chain links TRBV2 to TRBJ2-5; 7 bases are shared with TRBD2. CDR1 and CDR2 from the germline V gene are SNHLY and FYNNEI. The junction had 10 bases not matched to a gene; V was cut back by 1 base and J by 5 bases. The length of the CDR3 is 16 residues. The chain's CDR3 is CASSEGREPLRETQYF. In nucleotides, the CDR3 is TGTGCCAGCAGTGAAGGGCGGGAGCCACTCCGCGAGACCCAGTACTTC.

V is TRBV9 and J is TRBJ2-2; the D gene could be TRBD1 or TRBD2 (5 bases each). CDR3 length: 17 amino acids. In germline, CDR1 is SGDLS, CDR2 YYNGEE. V lost 3 bases and J 4 bases, leaving 19 bases between the germline ends. The CDR3 spells CASSARSGTPLTGELFF. The CDR3 DNA sequence: TGTGCCAGCAGCGCGAGATCCGGGACCCCACTCACCGGGGAGCTGTTTTTT.

The V call is TRBV7-9, the J call TRBJ1-2; D is undetermined. The CDR3 is 14 amino acids. Trimming removed 4 bases from V and 4 bases from J, with 13 bases in between. The germline V gene has CDR1 SEHNR and CDR2 FQNEAQ (reference sequence). The CDR3 DNA sequence: TGTGCCAGCAGCTCGCCCGGGCCGAGCTATGGCTACACCTTC. Its protein is CASSSPGPSYGYTF.

The chain is built from TRBV11-2 and TRBJ2-3; the D gene is possibly TRBD1 (6 bases). Trimming shortened V by 3 bases and J by 1 base, and 14 bases separated the two germline ends. This CDR3 contains 16 residues. Germline V CDR1 and CDR2: SGHAT, FQNNGV. The CDR3 here is CASSLGATPGTDTQYF. CDR3 DNA sequence: TGTGCCAGCAGCTTGGGGGCCACCCCCGGCACAGATACGCAGTATTTT.

The V call is TRBV5-6, the J call TRBJ2-5; 7 nucleotides align to TRBD1. The trim removed 3 bases at V and 0 bases at J, leaving 17 bases unmatched. Germline-derived CDR1 and CDR2 are SGHDT and YYEEEE. CDR3 length: 19 residues. CDR3 DNA sequence: TGTGCCAGCAGCTCCATTGAGGGAACGGGACAGACAAACCAAGAGACCCAGTACTTC. This codes for CASSSIEGTGQTNQETQYF.

A single count supports this clone. The genes are TRBV11-2 and TRBJ1-5; 7 nucleotides line up with TRBD1. The CDR3 consists of 12 residues. Germline assignment: CDR1 SGHAT and CDR2 FQNNGV. V lost 2 bases and J lost 13; bases outside the gene matches: 5. The CDR3 DNA sequence: TGTGCCAGCAGCTTAACAGGGGAGCTTCAGCATTTT. Protein sequence: CASSLTGELQHF.

The CDR3 protein is CASSQEPQVAVAGDTQYF. For the CDR3, the DNA is TGCGCCAGCAGCCAAGAGCCCCAGGTAGCGGTAGCAGGAGATACGCAGTATTTT. The gene calls are TRBV4-1 and TRBJ2-3; weak D call: TRBD2 (6 bases). Germline loops: CDR1 MGHRA, CDR2 YSYEKL. The V end lost 0 bases, the J end lost 5 bases, and 21 bases lay between the germline ends. The CDR3 is 18 amino acids.